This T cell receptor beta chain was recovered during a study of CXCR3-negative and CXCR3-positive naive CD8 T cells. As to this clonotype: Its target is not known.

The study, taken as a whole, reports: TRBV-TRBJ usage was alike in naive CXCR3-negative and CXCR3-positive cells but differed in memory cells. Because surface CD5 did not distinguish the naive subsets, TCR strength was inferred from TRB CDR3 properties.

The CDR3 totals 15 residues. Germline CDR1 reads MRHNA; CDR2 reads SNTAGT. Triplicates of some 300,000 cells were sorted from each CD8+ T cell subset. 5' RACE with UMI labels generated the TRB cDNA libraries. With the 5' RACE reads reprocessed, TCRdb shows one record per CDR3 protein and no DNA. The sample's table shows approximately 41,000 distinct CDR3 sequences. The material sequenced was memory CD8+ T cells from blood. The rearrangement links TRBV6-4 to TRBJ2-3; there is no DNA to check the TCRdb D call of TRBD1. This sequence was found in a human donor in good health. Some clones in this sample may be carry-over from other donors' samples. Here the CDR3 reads CASSTGTREGDTQYF.